What follows are 16 T cell receptor beta chains derived from one specimen sequenced in a study of cytomegalovirus exposure and HLA in healthy donors (TCRdb year 2017). Libraries came from the immunoSEQ multiplex PCR assay. A mixture of 60 forward primers for TCR Vbeta segments and 13 reverse primers for TCR Jbeta segments was used in the multiplex PCR. TCRdb mirrors the immuneACCESS table, restricted to in-frame sequences. Some clones are absent from its copies; in checked studies, under half trace to an unresolved V gene, and the reason for the others is unknown. Recorded for this sample are approximately 160,000 clones; roughly 70% of them occurred a single time. The top ten clones comprise 2.8% of the sample. Specimen: PBMCs. Source of these receptors: a woman aged 40 to 49 in good health and CMV-seropositive.

CDR3: CASSLVWGGGSYNEQFF. As DNA, the CDR3 is TGTGCCAGCAGCTTGGTGTGGGGAGGGGGCTCCTACAATGAGCAGTTCTTC. J is TRBJ2-1 and V is TRBV7-9, with a tentative D call TRBD2 (7 bases). The germline V and J ends were trimmed by 3 bases and 0 bases, with 15 bases remaining between them. This CDR3 contains 17 residues. From germline, CDR1 is SEHNR and CDR2 FQNEAQ (reference sequence). Supplemented by reference TRBV7-9 and TRBJ2-1, the full variable domain reads DTGVSQNPRHKITKRGQNVTFRCDPISEHNRLYWYRQTLGQGPEFLTYFQNEAQLEKSRLLSDRFSAERPKGSFSTLEIQRTEQGDSAMYLCASSLVWGGGSYNEQFFGPGTRLTVL.

On this clone: The junction departs from germline at one end; a sequencing error may be responsible. V and J are TRBV5-4 and TRBJ1-2, with D perhaps matching TRBD1 (5 bases). Germline lookup yields CDR1 SGHNT and CDR2 YYREEE (reference sequence). The CDR3 covers 13 residues. This chain's CDR3 is CASSLTDSYGYPF. In DNA form, the CDR3 reads TGTGCCAGCAGCTTGACTGACAGCTATGGCTACCCCTTC. The entire variable domain, with the rest obtained from reference TRBV5-4 and TRBJ1-2, is as follows: ETGVTQSPTHLIKTRGQQVTLRCSSQSGHNTVSWYQQALGQGPQFIFQYYREEENGRGNFPPRFSGLQFPNYSSELNVNALELDDSALYLCASSLTDSYGYPFGSGTRLTVV.

The gene calls are TRBV19 and TRBJ2-3, with 9 bases identical to TRBD1. Trimming cost V 10 bases and J 6 bases; bases outside gene matches: 11. This CDR3 contains 14 residues. The germline V gene encodes CDR1 LNHDA and CDR2 SQIVND (reference sequence). CDR3 sequence reads: CATTGQGSWDTQYF. In DNA, the CDR3 is TGTGCCACCACGGGACAGGGAAGTTGGGATACGCAGTATTTT.

This clone was counted a few times. The chain joins TRBV5-1 to TRBJ2-5, with 8 bases lining up with TRBD2. The J call is doubtful: the DNA matches TRBJ2-7 better. The CDR3 is 15 residues long. In germline, CDR1 is SGHRS, CDR2 YFSETQ. The CDR3 nucleotides are TGCGCCAGCAGCTTGGGTGGCGGGAGGTTCTACGAGCAGTACTTC. Protein: CASSLGGGRFYEQYF.

V usage is TRBV5-1 and J usage is TRBJ2-1, with 9 bases fitting TRBD2. The J segment lost 7 bases and the V segment lost 6 bases, leaving 8 bases of the junction unmatched. The CDR3 sequence is 14 residues long. Germline V gene lookup returns CDR1 SGHRS and CDR2 YFSETQ. CDR3 in DNA: TGCGCCAGCACCGGGACTAGCCCCTCAAATGAGCAGTTCTTC. It is translated as CASTGTSPSNEQFF.

This clone has only a few counts. This chain uses TRBV5-4 with TRBJ1-6; D not certain. CDR3 length equals 13 residues. Trimming removed 2 bases at V and 9 bases at J, with 9 bases between. CDR1 is SGHNT, CDR2 YYREEE, per germline (reference sequence). CDR3 residues: CASSFDRSSPLHF. Here the CDR3 DNA reads TGTGCCAGCAGCTTTGATAGGAGTTCACCCCTCCACTTT.

The CDR3 DNA follows: TGTGCCAGCAGTGAAGAGTTTGAAATCTCACCCCTCCACTTT. The encoded protein is CASSEEFEISPLHF. V is TRBV6-4 and J is TRBJ1-6; D gene ambiguous. The germline V gene has CDR1 MRHNA and CDR2 SNTAGT. Trimming pared 3 bases from V and 10 bases from J, leaving 13 bases between. The CDR3 sequence is 14 residues long.

The chain has TRBV5-1 and TRBJ2-3, with D unresolved. Germline assignment: CDR1 SGHRS and CDR2 YFSETQ. The CDR3 length is 12 residues. V was clipped by 4 bases and J by 6 bases, with 9 bases between them. This CDR3 is CASSLHWDTQYF. CDR3 nucleotides: TGCGCCAGCAGCCTCCACTGGGATACGCAGTATTTT.

V is TRBV6-5 and J is TRBJ1-2; 7 bases map to TRBD1. This CDR3 is built from 14 residues. V shed 0 bases, J shed 6 bases, and the junction held 4 bases outside the gene matches. Germline V lookup: CDR1 MNHEY, CDR2 SVGAGI. The CDR3 here is CASSYSPGGNGYTF. As DNA, the CDR3 is TGTGCCAGCAGTTACTCTCCAGGGGGTAATGGCTACACCTTC.

The V gene is TRBV5-4, the J gene TRBJ2-7; tentative D call: TRBD2 (6 bases). V gave up 3 bases and J gave up 9 bases, with 13 bases separating them. The CDR3 totals 12 residues. Germline V CDR1 and CDR2: SGHNT, YYREEE (reference sequence). In nucleotides, the CDR3 is TGTGCCAGCAGCTCCCCTGGGGGGATGCAGTACTTC. This translates into CASSSPGGMQYF.

Here the CDR3 DNA reads TGTGCCAGCATCTCCCCGGCGGGCACTAACTACGAGCAGTACTTC. The encoded protein is CASISPAGTNYEQYF. The chain combines TRBV28 with TRBJ2-7; maybe TRBD2 (5 bases). The ends were cut back, 7 bases at V and 3 bases at J, with 19 bases in the middle. The germline gives CDR1 MDHEN, CDR2 SYDVKM. The CDR3 loop spans 15 amino acids.

The sample holds a few counts of this clone. This chain connects TRBV28 to TRBJ1-3, with 7 positions matching TRBD1. V shed 3 bases, J shed 4 bases, and the junction held 6 bases outside the gene matches. There are 15 residues in the CDR3. The germline CDR1 and CDR2 sequences are MDHEN and SYDVKM. In DNA form, the CDR3 reads TGTGCCAGCAGTTTGTGGCACAGGGGAGGAAACACCATATATTTT. Its protein is CASSLWHRGGNTIYF.

The chain links TRBV4-1 to TRBJ2-1; the D is unclear. Germline V gene data show CDR1 as MGHRA and CDR2 as YSYEKL. The CDR3 length is 12 residues. Trimming pared 2 bases from V and 3 bases from J, leaving 2 bases between. The CDR3 sequence: CASSQHYNEQFF. The CDR3 region has the DNA TGCGCCAGCAGCCAACACTACAATGAGCAGTTCTTC.

The chain has TRBV19 and TRBJ2-1; D is perhaps TRBD1 (5 bases). The CDR3 loop spans 15 amino acids. V gave up 5 bases and J gave up 1 base, with 12 bases separating them. Germline V gene sequence: CDR1 LNHDA, CDR2 SQIVND (reference sequence). The CDR3 here is CASSPDSRSYNEQFF. CDR3 nucleotide sequence: TGTGCCAGTAGTCCTGACAGCCGGTCCTACAATGAGCAGTTCTTC.

The chain couples TRBV6-5 to TRBJ1-3, with D tentatively TRBD1 (5 bases). This CDR3 is 13 amino acids long. CDR1 and CDR2 (germline): MNHEY, SVGAGI. Trimming shortened V by 7 bases and J by 3 bases, and 10 bases separated the two germline ends. The CDR3: CASNQGLGNTIYF. The CDR3 bases are TGTGCCAGCAACCAGGGACTTGGAAACACCATATATTTT.

The genes are TRBV25-1 and TRBJ2-3; weak D call: TRBD2 (5 bases). Germline V gives CDR1 MGHDK, CDR2 SYGVNS. The CDR3 consists of 16 residues. Trimming left V 1 base short and J 1 base short, with 12 bases between. CDR3 sequence: CASSEWTREGTDTQYF. CDR3 DNA sequence: TGTGCCAGCAGTGAATGGACCCGGGAAGGCACAGATACGCAGTATTTT.